This T cell receptor (beta chain) was recovered during a study of blood T cells in healthy people across ages. Primed by a sample-barcoded 5' primer and a J-beta primer mix, a second PCR proceeded for 7 to 11 cycles. TCRdb reprocessed the 5' RACE reads via MiXCR and lists one record per CDR3 protein. The sample records approximately 1,100,000 distinct CDR3 sequences, 40% to 50% being singletons. Germline V CDR1 and CDR2: MDHEN, SYDVKM. V lost 5 bases, J lost 12 bases, and 26 bases lay in between. CDR3 length equals 16 residues. The chain links TRBV28 to TRBJ2-1; possibly TRBD1 for D (6 bases). Material for sequencing was blood. The sequence was obtained from a woman aged 55-70 years in good health. CDR3 region: CASSRRQGLRLTGQFF. The CDR3 DNA reads TGTGCCAGCAGTCGGCGGCAGGGGTTAAGGCTCACGGGGCAGTTCTTC.